A selection of T cell receptor beta chains follows, all from one sample in a study of early T cells in non-severe SARS-CoV-2 infection. TCRdb analysed the 5' RACE reads with MiXCR anew, one entry per CDR3 protein. The sample consists of about 130,000 distinct CDR3 sequences, about 16% of them appearing once. The sequenced sample was whole blood. Receptor source: an adult who was a healthcare worker with PCR-confirmed SARS-CoV-2 infection or an uninfected control (not recorded which). Both conserved end residues are part of each CDR3. The order of the fields is V gene, D gene, J gene, clone size, CDR3 protein, CDR3 DNA. The D gene is left open where the match is weak. Clone size is shown for a subset of rows, as once, few, many or a class of expanded clone.

TRBV3-1	TRBD2	TRBJ2-5	-	CASSPPGSGVQETQYF	TGTGCCAGCAGCCCCCCCGGTAGCGGGGTCCAAGAGACCCAGTACTTC
TRBV5-1	-	TRBJ2-1	-	CASSLDDARVF	TGCGCCAGCAGCTTGGACGACGCCCGGGTCTTC
TRBV19	-	TRBJ1-5	-	CASSILSPLRFNQPQHF	TGTGCCAGTAGTATTCTCAGCCCGCTTAGGTTTAATCAGCCCCAGCATTTT
TRBV4-2	TRBD2	TRBJ2-1	-	CASSQDWTSGNNEQFF	TGTGCCAGCAGCCAAGACTGGACTAGCGGCAACAATGAGCAGTTCTTC
TRBV5-1	-	TRBJ2-7	few	CASSFGQGAAYEQYF	TGCGCCAGCAGCTTTGGGCAGGGAGCCGCCTACGAGCAGTACTTC
TRBV3-1	-	TRBJ1-2	-	CASRGTGALKGYTF	TGTGCCAGCAGAGGAACCGGGGCTTTAAAAGGCTACACCTTC
TRBV18	-	TRBJ2-4	-	CASSPTGAKNIQYF	TGTGCCAGCTCACCCACAGGGGCCAAAAACATTCAGTACTTC
TRBV13	TRBD2	TRBJ2-3	-	CASSFNGGGTDTQYF	TGTGCCAGCAGCTTCAACGGGGGGGGCACAGATACGCAGTATTTT
TRBV10-3	-	TRBJ1-1	-	CAIRDLTGNTEAFF	TGTGCCATCAGGGATCTAACAGGGAACACTGAAGCTTTCTTT
TRBV5-1	-	TRBJ2-1	few	CASSLGSADEQFF	TGCGCCAGCAGCTTGGGGTCGGCGGATGAGCAGTTCTTC
TRBV29-1	TRBD1	TRBJ2-5	-	CSVNGPGQRQETQYF	TGCAGCGTTAACGGACCGGGACAGAGACAAGAGACCCAGTACTTC
TRBV5-1	-	TRBJ2-1	-	CASSLDLAPYNEQFF	TGCGCCAGCAGCTTGGACCTAGCCCCATACAATGAGCAGTTCTTC
TRBV2	-	TRBJ1-1	-	CASSEAGGEAFF	TGTGCCAGCAGTGAAGCAGGGGGGGAAGCTTTCTTT
TRBV7-2	-	TRBJ1-1	-	CASSLEDNPNTEAFF	TGTGCCAGCAGCTTAGAGGACAACCCGAACACTGAAGCTTTCTTT
TRBV20-1	-	TRBJ2-5	-	CSALPGVEQETQYF	TGCAGTGCCCTTCCGGGAGTGGAGCAAGAGACCCAGTACTTC
TRBV2	-	TRBJ2-3	-	CASSEQGLDTDTQYF	TGTGCCAGCAGTGAACAGGGGTTGGACACAGATACGCAGTATTTT
TRBV7-2	TRBD2	TRBJ2-3	-	CASSSLRLAGEEGDTQYF	TGTGCCAGCAGCTCCCTACGACTAGCGGGGGAGGAAGGGGATACGCAGTATTTT
TRBV10-2	-	TRBJ2-7	-	CASSGESGSYSYEQYF	TGCGCCAGCAGTGGGGAGAGCGGGTCTTACTCCTACGAGCAGTACTTC
TRBV30	TRBD1	TRBJ2-7	few	CAWSSGQRYEQYF	TGTGCCTGGTCATCGGGACAGCGGTACGAGCAGTACTTC
TRBV19	-	TRBJ2-5	few	CASRRTDQETQYF	TGTGCCAGTAGGCGGACAGACCAAGAGACCCAGTACTTC
TRBV29-1	-	TRBJ1-2	many	CSGVTGYGYTF	TGCAGCGGGGTTACAGGGTACGGCTACACCTTC
TRBV7-6	-	TRBJ2-5	many	CASSLAPFQGTQYF	TGTGCCAGCAGCTTAGCTCCTTTCCAAGGGACCCAGTACTTC
TRBV7-6	-	TRBJ2-3	-	CASSLATDRTDTQYF	TGTGCCAGCAGCTTAGCGACAGACCGCACAGATACGCAGTATTTT
TRBV19	-	TRBJ2-2	-	CASTGRARTGELFF	TGTGCCAGTACAGGAAGGGCTCGCACCGGGGAGCTGTTTTTT
TRBV3-1	-	TRBJ1-2	few	CASSQRPGEGYTF	TGTGCCAGCAGTCAGAGGCCGGGCGAGGGCTACACCTTC
TRBV11-2	-	TRBJ2-1	-	CASSIEGFNEQFF	TGTGCCAGCAGCATCGAGGGCTTTAATGAGCAGTTCTTC
TRBV3-1	TRBD1	TRBJ2-7	-	CASSNYPGGYEQYF	TGTGCCAGCAGCAACTACCCAGGGGGCTACGAGCAGTACTTC
TRBV7-9	TRBD1	TRBJ1-1	many	CASSRTGFGAFF	TGTGCCAGCAGTCGGACAGGGTTCGGAGCTTTCTTT
TRBV4-1	-	TRBJ1-5	-	CDSSQVMGLKQPQHF	TGCGACAGCAGCCAAGTAATGGGGCTTAAGCAGCCCCAGCATTTT
TRBV11-3	-	TRBJ1-6	-	CASPGGPQGPYNSPLHF	TGTGCCAGCCCCGGGGGACCCCAGGGGCCCTATAATTCACCCCTCCACTTT
TRBV4-1	-	TRBJ1-6	-	CASSTTYNSPLHF	TGCGCCAGCAGCACGACTTATAATTCACCCCTCCACTTT
TRBV6-1	-	TRBJ1-2	few	CASSTRLTGEYGYTF	TGTGCCAGCAGTACCCGCCTTACGGGGGAATATGGCTACACCTTC
TRBV5-4	TRBD2	TRBJ2-1	few	CASSLDGTRVTGEQFF	TGTGCCAGCAGCTTGGATGGGACTAGAGTTACGGGTGAGCAGTTCTTC
TRBV3-1	-	TRBJ1-1	-	CASSQAAGNTEAFF	TGTGCCAGCAGCCAAGCGGCGGGGAACACTGAAGCTTTCTTT
TRBV7-9	-	TRBJ1-1	few	CASSLNTNTEAFF	TGTGCCAGCAGCTTAAACACTAACACTGAAGCTTTCTTT
TRBV12-3/TRBV12-4	-	TRBJ1-5	-	CASTWDRNQPQHF	TGTGCCAGCACCTGGGATAGGAATCAGCCCCAGCATTTT
TRBV7-9	-	TRBJ1-6	-	CASSSPTWTAGFSPLHF	TGTGCCAGCAGCTCGCCTACCTGGACAGCCGGGTTTTCACCCCTCCACTTT
TRBV12-3/TRBV12-4	TRBD1	TRBJ2-7	few	CASSWGQDYEQYF	TGTGCCAGCAGCTGGGGACAGGACTACGAGCAGTACTTC
TRBV9	-	TRBJ2-2	-	CASSVDRIGTGELFF	TGTGCCAGCAGCGTAGACAGGATAGGAACCGGGGAGCTGTTTTTT
TRBV3-1	TRBD1	TRBJ2-1	-	CASSHRTGSPNEQFF	TGTGCCAGCAGCCATAGGACAGGGAGTCCCAATGAGCAGTTCTTC
TRBV12-3/TRBV12-4	-	TRBJ1-5	-	CASMTGLSNQPQHF	TGTGCCAGTATGACAGGCCTTAGCAATCAGCCCCAGCATTTT
TRBV20-1	-	TRBJ1-5	-	CSARLEGGVSNQPQHF	TGCAGTGCTAGACTTGAGGGAGGAGTGAGCAATCAGCCCCAGCATTTT
TRBV5-1	-	TRBJ2-3	few	CASSFSTDTQYF	TGCGCCAGCAGCTTCAGCACAGATACGCAGTATTTT
TRBV7-9	TRBD2	TRBJ2-2	few	CASTEGGGAGELFF	TGTGCCAGCACCGAAGGCGGGGGAGCCGGGGAGCTGTTTTTT
TRBV7-8	-	TRBJ2-5	-	CASSFDSRETQYF	TGTGCCAGCAGCTTTGACAGTAGAGAGACCCAGTACTTC
TRBV12-3/TRBV12-4	-	TRBJ1-5	-	CASSPHNGNQPQHF	TGTGCCAGCAGTCCACATAATGGCAATCAGCCCCAGCATTTT
TRBV19	TRBD1	TRBJ2-1	-	CATKRGLSYNEQFF	TGTGCCACTAAAAGGGGGCTCTCCTACAATGAGCAGTTCTTC
TRBV15	-	TRBJ2-7	few	CATSKDGPYEQYF	TGTGCCACCAGCAAGGACGGGCCCTACGAGCAGTACTTC
TRBV30	-	TRBJ2-7	few	CAWSRDTPYEQYF	TGTGCCTGGAGCCGGGACACACCCTACGAGCAGTACTTC
TRBV7-8	-	TRBJ2-2	-	CASSLASEGTGELFF	TGTGCCAGCAGCTTAGCGTCAGAGGGAACCGGGGAGCTGTTTTTT
TRBV24-1	TRBD1	TRBJ1-2	-	CATSTGTGRSRYGYTF	TGTGCCACCAGTACCGGGACAGGGAGGAGTCGGTATGGCTACACCTTC
TRBV12-5	TRBD1	TRBJ2-1	-	CASGLGTGGLHEQFF	TGTGCTAGTGGTTTGGGGACAGGGGGCCTACATGAGCAGTTCTTC
TRBV2	-	TRBJ1-1	-	CASNGRRRDAEAFF	TGTGCCAGCAACGGCAGGAGAAGGGACGCTGAAGCTTTCTTT
TRBV30	-	TRBJ2-7	few	CAWSSGHSFEQYF	TGTGCCTGGAGTTCGGGACACTCCTTCGAGCAGTACTTC